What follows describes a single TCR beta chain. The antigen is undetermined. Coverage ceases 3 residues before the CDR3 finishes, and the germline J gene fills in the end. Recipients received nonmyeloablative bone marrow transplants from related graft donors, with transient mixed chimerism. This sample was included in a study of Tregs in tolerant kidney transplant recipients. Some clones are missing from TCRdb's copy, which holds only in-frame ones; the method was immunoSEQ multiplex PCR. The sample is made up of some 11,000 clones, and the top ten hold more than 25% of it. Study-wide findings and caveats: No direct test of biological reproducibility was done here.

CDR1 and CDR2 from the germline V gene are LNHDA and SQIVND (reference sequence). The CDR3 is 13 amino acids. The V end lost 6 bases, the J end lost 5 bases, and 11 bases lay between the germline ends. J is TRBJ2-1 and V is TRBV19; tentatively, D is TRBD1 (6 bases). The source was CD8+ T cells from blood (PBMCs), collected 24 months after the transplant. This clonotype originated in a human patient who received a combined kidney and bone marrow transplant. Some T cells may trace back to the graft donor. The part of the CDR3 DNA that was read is TGTGCCAGTAGCGCGGACAGCCACAATGAG. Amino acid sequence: CASSADSHNE. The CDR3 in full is CASSADSHNEQFF.